This T cell receptor (beta chain) was sequenced during a study of PD-1 blockade in classical Hodgkin lymphoma. This CDR3 region has 15 residues. Germline V gives CDR1 MNHEY, CDR2 SVGAGI. Trimming shortened V by 0 bases and J by 5 bases, and 12 bases separated the two germline ends. Assay: immunoSEQ multiplex PCR; the TCRdb copy retains only in-frame clones and omits some. The table has about 41,000 clones, approximately 67% seen once. Study outcomes and limitations: Differences between repertoires have undefined causes, possibly disease activity or prior therapy. By C4D1, CD4+ diversity increased significantly, especially in complete responders. At baseline, newly diagnosed patients reportedly showed less TCR diversity than healthy donors. Lower baseline TCR diversity marked trial partial responders and progressors.

Only a few counts were recorded for this clone. Its target is unknown. Time point of the sample: cycle 4 day 1 (C4D1), after more than five weeks of nivolumab. Exposure to brentuximab vedotin varied, and each patient had relapsed following autologous stem cell transplantation. The clonotype was recovered from a human donor with classical Hodgkin lymphoma. V and J are TRBV6-5 and TRBJ2-3; D perhaps matches TRBD2 (7 bases). Source: peripheral blood mononuclear cells (PBMCs), taken before the fourth cycle of nivolumab. The CDR3 DNA sequence: TGTGCCAGCAGTTACTCGGGGGGGCGCAAAGATACGCAGTATTTT. Its protein product is CASSYSGGRKDTQYF.